The clone carrying this T cell receptor (beta chain) has a single count. Its antigen is undetermined. Each cell subset's genomic DNA was divided evenly among several immunoSEQ plates. TCRdb's copy holds only in-frame clones and misses some; the assay was immunoSEQ multiplex PCR. The sample shows 2 million to 3 million clones, roughly 93% of them seen only once. The sample belongs to a study of shared clonotypes between healthy human individuals. Regarding the study as a whole: Sharing of clonotypes among donors was expected to vary with sequencing depth. A limitation of the genetic and exposure-history diversity represented arose from few donors. The study found lower generation probabilities in non-shared clonotypes than in those shared by all four donors.

The CDR3 is 15 residues long. Germline V gene data show CDR1 as ENHRY and CDR2 as SYGVKD. Trimming took 0 bases from V and 2 from J; bases not matched to a gene: 2. V usage is TRBV10-3 and J usage is TRBJ2-5; 8 bases fit TRBD2. This sequence was found in a man aged 18 to 30 in good health. Some clones in this sample may be carry-over from other donors' samples. The sample comprised naive CD4+ T cells from PBMCs. The subset: CD45RA+ positively selected. In DNA form, the CDR3 reads TGTGCCATCAGTGAGTCAACTAGCGGACAAGAGACCCAGTACTTC. Protein sequence: CAISESTSGQETQYF.